The next 18 T cell receptor beta chains were all read from a single sample in a study of shared clonotypes between healthy human individuals. Assay used: immunoSEQ multiplex PCR; TCRdb lists only in-frame clones, some missing. The repertoire has roughly 490,000 clones, less than 80% of them found once; the top ten carry 13%. The sample was PBMCs. These receptors were collected from a woman in her forties in good health. Some clones in this sample may be carry-over from other donors' samples.

This clone was found a few times. The chain has TRBV7-2 and TRBJ1-4, with TRBD1 as a possible D gene (6 bases). CDR1 and CDR2 from the germline V gene are SGHTA and FQGNSA. The CDR3 length is 15 residues. V lost 1 base, J lost 8 bases, and 14 bases lay in between. For the CDR3, the DNA is TGTGCCAGCAGCTTAGTGGGGGGCCTGAGGGAAAAACTGTTTTTT. This translates into CASSLVGGLREKLFF.

This clone came up many times. Other nucleotide sequences from this sample produce the same CDR3. V is TRBV6-1 and J is TRBJ1-1; 8 bases map to TRBD1. V lost 5 bases to trimming and J lost 1 base; unmatched junction nucleotides: 6. CDR1 is MNHNS, CDR2 SASEGT, per germline. CDR3 size: 15 residues. Here the CDR3 reads CASSSTGGGNTEAFF. As DNA, the CDR3 is TGTGCCAGCAGTTCTACAGGGGGGGGGAACACTGAAGCTTTCTTT.

The rearrangement uses TRBV28 and TRBJ2-4, with 8 bases matching TRBD1. This CDR3 is built from 16 residues. V shed 7 bases and J 10 bases; nucleotides not matched to a gene: 18. Germline assignment: CDR1 MDHEN and CDR2 SYDVKM. The DNA for the CDR3 is TGTGCCAGCACTGGACAGGGCGACACTCGTTTCATGATTCAGTACTTC. It encodes CASTGQGDTRFMIQYF.

The chain uses TRBV28 and TRBJ1-2; D is perhaps TRBD1 (5 bases). Trimming took off 6 bases at V and 7 bases at J, with 18 bases between the two ends. Germline values: CDR1 MDHEN, CDR2 SYDVKM. The CDR3 totals 14 residues. CDR3 sequence reads: CASRFPGAEGGYTF. The CDR3 nucleotides read TGTGCCAGCAGGTTTCCCGGGGCCGAAGGTGGCTACACCTTC.

The rearrangement uses TRBV30 and TRBJ1-5, with D unresolved. Germline-derived CDR1 and CDR2 are GTSNPN and SVGIG (reference sequence). The CDR3 sequence is 13 residues long. Deletions cut 4 bases from V and 2 bases from J, with 9 bases between. The CDR3 nucleotides are TGTGCCTGGAAAAGTGGGGGCAATCAGCCCCAGCATTTT. It codes for CAWKSGGNQPQHF.

This sequence joins TRBV2 and TRBJ1-5; D remains ambiguous. The CDR3 is 15 residues long. Between the trimmed V and J ends, which lost 2 bases and 4 bases, there was a span of 12 bases. From germline, CDR1 is SNHLY and CDR2 FYNNEI. CDR3 region: CASSEMRGLNQPQHF. The CDR3 nucleotides read TGTGCCAGCAGTGAAATGCGGGGATTGAATCAGCCCCAGCATTTT.

The gene calls are TRBV19 and TRBJ2-1, with 7 bases identical to TRBD1. J gave up 6 bases and V 3 bases, and 5 bases lay outside the gene matches. The CDR3 has 14 residues. Germline V gene sequence: CDR1 LNHDA, CDR2 SQIVND (reference sequence). DNA of the CDR3: TGTGCCAGTAGTATCTGGGACAGTTCCAATGAGCAGTTCTTC. Amino acids: CASSIWDSSNEQFF.

This sequence joins TRBV28 and TRBJ1-2; the match to TRBD1 covers 7 bases. The ends lost 5 bases at V and 0 bases at J; junction bases unmatched: 12. The germline V gene has CDR1 MDHEN and CDR2 SYDVKM. The CDR3 has 17 amino acids. CDR3 amino acids: CASSPPGTVIPNYGYTF. CDR3 sequence (DNA): TGTGCCAGCAGTCCTCCCGGGACAGTGATTCCTAACTATGGCTACACCTTC.

The J gene is TRBJ1-1, the V gene TRBV7-3, with 8 positions matching TRBD1. Germline assignment: CDR1 SGHTA and CDR2 FQGTGA. This CDR3 comprises 14 residues. V trimming: 5 bases; J trimming: 3 bases; junction bases outside the gene matches: 5. The CDR3 loop reads CASSPGGGDTEAFF. The CDR3 DNA reads as TGTGCCAGCAGCCCAGGGGGCGGGGACACTGAAGCTTTCTTT.

The rearrangement uses TRBV7-9 and TRBJ1-3, with D unclear. There are 14 residues in the CDR3. Trimming removed 3 bases at V and 0 bases at J, with 6 bases between. Per the germline V gene, CDR1 is SEHNR and CDR2 is FQNEAQ (reference sequence). CDR3 coding DNA: TGTGCCAGCAGCTTGGTATTCTCTGGAAACACCATATATTTT. Encoded protein: CASSLVFSGNTIYF.

CDR3 DNA: TGTGCCAGCAGCCCCTTGAGGGGAGGCTACACCTTC. This gives the protein CASSPLRGGYTF. This chain uses TRBV7-9 with TRBJ1-2; D may be TRBD1 (5 bases). The length of the CDR3 is 12 residues. With 5 bases removed from V and 8 bases from J, the gap between germline ends came to 12 bases. Germline lookup yields CDR1 SEHNR and CDR2 FQNEAQ (reference sequence).

This chain links TRBV19 with TRBJ2-1; D perhaps matches TRBD1 (7 bases). Deletions cut 8 bases from V and 0 bases from J, with 14 bases between. In germline, CDR1 is LNHDA, CDR2 SQIVND (reference sequence). The length of the CDR3 is 15 residues. CDR3 sequence: CASSAGGSSYNEQFF. In nucleotides, the CDR3 is TGTGCCAGTTCCGCAGGGGGGAGCTCCTACAATGAGCAGTTCTTC.

In regard to this clone: Relative to the germline gene, one junction end is altered; a read error may explain this. This rearrangement joins TRBV19 to TRBJ2-2, with TRBD1 matching 10 bases. Germline V gives CDR1 LNHDA, CDR2 SQIVND (reference sequence). The CDR3 has 16 amino acids. CDR3 sequence: CASSISGTGEPGELFF. The CDR3 bases are TGTGCCAGTAGTATATCAGGGACAGGGGAGCCCGGAGAGCTGTTTTTT.

V usage is TRBV21-1 and J usage is TRBJ2-5; the D call in the table, TRBD1, was not verified against the DNA. TRBV21-1 is listed as a pseudogene. The CDR3 is 18 amino acids. This CDR3 is CASSKRGGTGFLGETQYF. The CDR3 nucleotides are TGTGCCAGCAGCAAACGGGGCGGGACAGGGTTTCTCGGAGAGACCCAGTACTTC.

The chain has TRBV7-8 and TRBJ1-2; D is possibly TRBD1 (6 bases). Trimming left V 5 bases short and J 5 bases short, with 18 bases between. CDR3 length equals 15 residues. Germline values: CDR1 SGHVS, CDR2 FQNEAQ. As DNA, the CDR3 is TGTGCCAGCAGCCAAGACACAGGGATCTGGTATGGCTACACCTTC. The encoded protein is CASSQDTGIWYGYTF.

The V gene is TRBV9, the J gene TRBJ2-2, with a weak D call TRBD2 (5 bases). The CDR3 is made up of 15 amino acids. Germline values: CDR1 SGDLS, CDR2 YYNGEE. Trimming left V 0 bases short and J 3 bases short, with 9 bases between. CDR3 residues: CASSVGASHTGELFF. In DNA form, the CDR3 reads TGTGCCAGCAGCGTAGGTGCTAGCCACACCGGGGAGCTGTTTTTT.

This clone came up a few times. V gene TRBV18 combines with J gene TRBJ2-1, with 7 nucleotides matching TRBD2. In germline, CDR1 is KGHSH, CDR2 LQKENI. V was clipped by 3 bases and J by 6 bases; unmatched bases: 11. The CDR3 runs to 16 residues. The CDR3 nucleotides are TGTGCCAGCTCACCCCGACTAGCCCAAACCCTCAATGAGCAGTTCTTC. Amino acids: CASSPRLAQTLNEQFF. Using reference TRBV18 and TRBJ2-1 for the parts outside the CDR3, the full variable domain is NAGVMQNPRHLVRRRGQEARLRCSPMKGHSHVYWYRQLPEEGLKFMVYLQKENIIDESGMPKERFSAEFPKEGPSILRIQQVVRGDSAAYFCASSPRLAQTLNEQFFGPGTRLTVL.

Many counts were recorded for this clone. This chain connects TRBV6-6 to TRBJ1-5, with TRBD1 as a possible D gene (5 bases). V was cut by 3 bases and J by 9 bases, with 9 bases left in between. This CDR3 spans 12 amino acids. Germline V CDR1 and CDR2: MNHNY, SVGAGI (reference sequence). This CDR3 is CASSYEGRPQHF. CDR3 DNA: TGTGCCAGCAGTTATGAGGGGCGGCCCCAGCATTTT.